Shown below are 19 T cell receptor beta chains from a single sample sequenced in a study of technical replicates of blood from several donors. Assay: immunoSEQ multiplex PCR; the TCRdb copy retains only in-frame clones and omits some. The sample has about 93,000 clones, approximately 95% seen once. What was sequenced was T cells isolated from PBMCs. Receptor source: a human donor in good health.

The chain carries TRBV5-1 and TRBJ2-1; a possible D gene is TRBD1 (5 bases). The length of the CDR3 is 14 residues. Germline loops: CDR1 SGHRS, CDR2 YFSETQ. V was cut by 5 bases and J by 5 bases, with 14 bases left in between. The CDR3 nucleotides read TGCGCCAGCAGAAAGGACACCCTAGACAATGAGCAGTTCTTC. This translates into CASRKDTLDNEQFF.

The chain combines TRBV7-9 with TRBJ2-2; D not resolved. The germline CDR1 and CDR2 sequences are SEHNR and FQNEAQ (reference sequence). V shed 6 bases and J shed 0 bases, with 5 bases lying between them. The CDR3 has 13 residues. DNA of the CDR3: TGTGCCAGCAGGTATACGAACACCGGGGAGCTGTTTTTT. Translating gives CASRYTNTGELFF.

This clone was seen a handful of times. This chain connects TRBV5-1 to TRBJ1-1; D may be TRBD1 (5 bases). Trimming took off 0 bases at V and 5 bases at J, with 8 bases between the two ends. Germline assignment: CDR1 SGHRS and CDR2 YFSETQ. The CDR3 is 13 amino acids. The CDR3 coding sequence is TGCGCCAGCAGCTTGGATCAGGGTACTGAAGCTTTCTTT. This sequence encodes CASSLDQGTEAFF.

This chain uses TRBV28 with TRBJ1-6; D is perhaps TRBD1 (6 bases). Germline V CDR1 and CDR2: MDHEN, SYDVKM. The CDR3 covers 14 residues. V lost 8 bases, J lost 8 bases, and 16 bases lay in between. CDR3 nucleotides: TGTGCCAGCCAGGTGGGACACGGCTATTCACCCCTCCACTTT. Its translation: CASQVGHGYSPLHF. Filled out from reference TRBV28 and TRBJ1-6, the complete variable domain reads DVKVTQSSRYLVKRTGEKVFLECVQDMDHENMFWYRQDPGLGLRLIYFSYDVKMKEKGDIPEGYSVSREKKERFSLILESASTNQTSMYLCASQVGHGYSPLHFGNGTRLTVT.

The CDR3 here is CASSLNPLTGGFSYEQYF. In nucleotides, the CDR3 is TGTGCCAGCAGTTTGAACCCCCTCACAGGGGGCTTCTCCTACGAGCAGTACTTC. This rearrangement joins TRBV27 to TRBJ2-7, with 9 bases fitting TRBD1. Looked up from germline, CDR1 is MNHEY and CDR2 is SMNVEV (reference sequence). The CDR3 is 18 residues long. The trim removed 3 bases at V and 0 bases at J, leaving 12 bases unmatched.

The J gene is TRBJ2-7, the V gene TRBV5-1, with 9 nucleotides matching TRBD1. There are 19 residues in the CDR3. Germline loops: CDR1 SGHRS, CDR2 YFSETQ. Trimming at V came to 2 bases and at J to 3 bases, leaving 18 bases not matched to a gene. The CDR3 nucleotides are TGCGCCAGCAGCTTCTCGGCTTGGCAAGGGACAGGGAACTTCTACGAGCAGTACTTC. This codes for CASSFSAWQGTGNFYEQYF.

The V gene is TRBV5-1, the J gene TRBJ2-3; 9 positions match TRBD1. The J segment lost 6 bases and the V segment lost 4 bases, leaving 6 bases of the junction unmatched. CDR1 is SGHRS and CDR2 is YFSETQ in the germline V gene. This CDR3 contains 14 residues. The CDR3 DNA is TGCGCCAGCAGCCCGGGACAGGGAAGCGATACGCAGTATTTT. Its protein product is CASSPGQGSDTQYF.

V gene TRBV6-6 combines with J gene TRBJ2-1; TRBD1 matches at 7 bases. Germline V gene sequence: CDR1 MNHNY, CDR2 SVGAGI (reference sequence). This CDR3 is 14 amino acids long. V lost 7 bases and J lost 10; bases outside the gene matches: 13. CDR3 region: CASTPFSTGDEQFF. The CDR3 bases are TGTGCCAGCACCCCCTTCTCAACAGGGGACGAGCAGTTCTTC.

The chain recombines TRBV18 with TRBJ2-7; 10 nucleotides align to TRBD2. The length of the CDR3 is 16 residues. After removal of 1 base from V and 2 bases from J, the junction contained 5 bases not matched to a gene. Germline V gene data show CDR1 as KGHSH and CDR2 as LQKENI. The CDR3 loop is CASSPRLAGAAYEQYF. The CDR3, as DNA: TGTGCCAGCTCACCACGTCTAGCGGGAGCAGCCTACGAGCAGTACTTC.

V and J are TRBV2 and TRBJ1-2; TRBD1 aligns across 8 bases. J was trimmed by 7 bases and V by 5 bases; bases with no gene match: 6. This CDR3 contains 13 residues. Germline CDR1 reads SNHLY; CDR2 reads FYNNEI. The CDR3 DNA sequence: TGTGCCAGCAGTCAGACAGGGGCCGGTGGCTACACCTTC. Its protein is CASSQTGAGGYTF.

The V and J genes are TRBV7-6 and TRBJ1-1; perhaps TRBD1 as D (5 bases). Germline V gene lookup returns CDR1 SGHVS and CDR2 FNYEAQ. Trimming left V 2 bases short and J 5 bases short, with 12 bases between. This CDR3 has 14 residues. The CDR3 DNA sequence: TGTGCCAGCAGCTTATACGGGGGGAGAACTGAAGCTTTCTTT. Encoded protein: CASSLYGGRTEAFF.

The chain couples TRBV6-4 to TRBJ1-5; D may be TRBD1 (6 bases). The CDR3 has 16 amino acids. V was cut by 4 bases and J by 1 base, with 14 bases left in between. Per the germline V gene, CDR1 is MRHNA and CDR2 is SNTAGT. The CDR3 bases are TGTGCCAGCAGTGGCCGGACAGATTTAAGCAATCAGCCCCAGCATTTT. Its translation: CASSGRTDLSNQPQHF.

A single count supports this clone. This rearrangement joins TRBV19 to TRBJ2-4; possibly TRBD2 for D (6 bases). Looked up from germline, CDR1 is LNHDA and CDR2 is SQIVND (reference sequence). V shed 5 bases and J shed 5 bases, with 13 bases lying between them. CDR3 length equals 14 residues. The CDR3 DNA sequence: TGTGCCAGTAGTGTCCGGGAGTACCAAAACATTCAGTACTTC. Translated, it gives CASSVREYQNIQYF. Together with reference TRBV19 and TRBJ2-4, the CDR3 gives the full variable domain: DGGITQSPKYLFRKEGQNVTLSCEQNLNHDAMYWYRQDPGQGLRLIYYSQIVNDFQKGDIAEGYSVSREKKESFPLTVTSAQKNPTAFYLCASSVREYQNIQYFGAGTRLSVL.

The genes are TRBV19 and TRBJ1-1, with D possibly TRBD1 on 6 matching bases. Germline V gives CDR1 LNHDA, CDR2 SQIVND (reference sequence). Trimming cost V 5 bases and J 5 bases, with 18 bases left between them. There are 15 residues in the CDR3. Here the CDR3 reads CASSSEGGWVTEAFF. CDR3 DNA: TGTGCCAGTAGTTCGGAGGGGGGGTGGGTTACTGAAGCTTTCTTT.

The J gene is TRBJ2-2, the V gene TRBV11-2; D is perhaps TRBD1 (5 bases). CDR3 length: 13 amino acids. Germline loops: CDR1 SGHAT, CDR2 FQNNGV. Trimming pared 5 bases from V and 9 bases from J, leaving 13 bases between. The CDR3 DNA reads TGTGCCAGCAGCCAGGACACACGGCGGGAGCTGTTTTTT. This codes for CASSQDTRRELFF.

The V gene is TRBV7-9, the J gene TRBJ1-5, with D possibly being TRBD1 (6 bases). Germline CDR1 reads SEHNR; CDR2 reads FQNEAQ (reference sequence). The V gene lost 5 bases and the J gene lost 5 bases, with 13 bases spanning the gap. The CDR3 contains 14 residues. CDR3 loop: CASSQDSRDQPQHF. CDR3 coding DNA: TGTGCCAGCAGCCAGGACAGCCGAGATCAGCCCCAGCATTTT.

This clone was detected only once. The genes are TRBV2 and TRBJ1-5; no clear D. Germline CDR1 is SNHLY and CDR2 is FYNNEI. Trimming took off 5 bases at V and 4 bases at J, with 9 bases between the two ends. This CDR3 is built from 13 residues. In DNA, the CDR3 is TGTGCCAGCAGTACATACCCAAATCAGCCCCAGCATTTT. This translates into CASSTYPNQPQHF.

This chain uses TRBV5-4 with TRBJ2-5; TRBD1 agrees at 9 bases. CDR3 length: 15 residues. Trimming removed 2 bases from V and 5 bases from J; junction bases left unmatched: 7. CDR1 SGHNT and CDR2 YYREEE come from the germline V gene (reference sequence). The CDR3: CASSFTGGRGETQYF. The CDR3 DNA reads as TGTGCCAGCAGCTTTACAGGGGGCCGGGGGGAGACCCAGTACTTC.

CDR3: CASSYSNGGLNTEAFF. The CDR3 DNA reads TGTGCCAGCAGTTACTCGAATGGCGGATTGAACACTGAAGCTTTCTTT. This chain joins TRBV6-6 and TRBJ1-1; D remains unclear. The CDR3 runs 16 residues. CDR1 MNHNY and CDR2 SVGAGI come from the germline V gene (reference sequence). V lost 0 bases, J lost 0 bases, and 11 bases lay in between.